Shown below are 2 T cell receptor beta chains from a single sample sequenced in a study of T cell repertoires in cytomegalovirus infection. Via MiXCR, TCRdb re-called the reads, giving one row per CDR3 protein. Among approximately 730,000 distinct CDR3 sequences listed, 29% were seen once. Antigens for these TCRs are unknown. Sequenced material: cultured CD8+ T cells from PBMCs, taken from culture after CMV antigen stimulation. These receptors were obtained from a human donor in good health (CMV status not recorded). Some clones in this sample may be carry-over from other donors' samples.

There are many counts of this clonotype. This chain uses TRBV7-2 with TRBJ2-2; D call uncertain. The germline V gene encodes CDR1 SGHTA and CDR2 FQGNSA. The CDR3 length is 13 residues. Trimming left V 7 bases short and J 4 bases short, with 10 bases between. The CDR3 reads CASTGLSTGELFF. The CDR3 region has the DNA TGTGCCAGCACCGGGTTGAGCACCGGGGAGCTGTTTTTT.

Here the CDR3 reads CATRGVNQPQHF. The CDR3 coding sequence is TGCGCCACGCGAGGGGTCAATCAGCCCCAGCATTTT. The chain combines TRBV10-2 with TRBJ1-5, with a tentative D call TRBD1 (5 bases). Germline CDR1 WSHSY, CDR2 SAAADI. CDR3 length: 12 amino acids. V dropped 10 bases and J dropped 3 bases, with 10 bases sitting between them.